The source of this T cell receptor (beta chain) is a study of beta chain features in type 1 diabetes (dated by TCRdb to 2017 to 2018). Regarding the complete study: Patients and healthy donors did not differ in mean age, gender distribution, total cell number or subset yield. A total of 107,917,701 sorted cells were examined across all samples, and the number of cells per subset was strongly correlated with RNA yield. In the study, recently diagnosed type 1 diabetes patients and matched healthy donors were compared on the TCRB repertoires of their sorted circulating CD4+ T cell subsets. Naive and central memory subsets were obtained from all 30 or so donors, but regulatory and stem cell-like memory subsets were isolated from only 8 patients and roughly 8 healthy donors. What the authors observed across the whole study: HLA sub-analyses involved small numbers of individuals, so any influence of HLA type on TCRB rearrangement remained unresolved. Because cDNA was sequenced instead of genomic DNA, highly expressing activated cells could be over-represented, though the groups showed no difference in activation or CD3 levels. A moderate but significant shortening of TCRB CDR3 length was observed in type 1 diabetes patients in all four CD4+ subsets. Naive, central memory and regulatory TCRB repertoires appeared to be more alike among patients than among healthy donors. PCR may preferentially amplify shorter templates, but because patient and control samples were amplified and corrected together, any resulting skew would affect both groups equally. Fewer insertions and more nucleotide deletions at VDJ recombination sites were observed in patients with type 1 diabetes, implying thymic rearrangement abnormalities.

The entire isolated RNA was reverse transcribed using the High Capacity cDNA Reverse Transcription Kit, and thus expressed TCRB transcripts were sequenced. Deep immunoSEQ sequencing was applied to naive, central memory and regulatory T cell samples, giving an average of roughly 3.6 million total reads per sample. Sorted cells were lysed in RLT buffer and RNA was extracted with DNase-treated RNeasy Micro or Mini kits, depending on cell number. Each cell subset was processed on its own to prevent cross-contamination, while patient and healthy donor samples were processed together. TCRB sequences were amplified from cDNA with the immunoSEQ multiplex PCR, producing 87-bp fragments spanning the CDR3 region. Amplicons were sequenced on the Illumina HiSeq platform. The source study handled its data this way. Synthetic template baselines were used to correct PCR bias computationally, reads within Hamming distance 2 were collapsed together, and singletons that could not be merged were discarded. Reads were aligned to IMGT to assign V, D and J genes, CDR3 length, and insertions or deletions at six rearrangement sites. Clonotype counts were normalized to sorted cell number within each subset before computing true diversity and Gini coefficients with the tcR R package. The overlap coefficient, calculated on TCRB nucleotide sequences, was used to measure repertoire sharing. Out-of-frame TCRB sequences from naive cells were analyzed to stand in for the pre-selection repertoire. Here the immuneACCESS table is served through TCRdb, limited to in-frame sequences with V and J called. Missing clones are a known gap in these copies; in checked studies unresolved V genes cover under half, and the rest lacks a known reason. V and J calls and clone size are copied from that table; D and trimming were computed from the DNA. This sample lists a few hundred thousand clones; about 12% were detected once. Around 0.0099% of the sample comes from the top ten.

This clone has more than one count but fewer than ten. Its antigen remains undetermined. No much larger clone exists at a distance of one base, and base qualities are not known. Each donor gave one peripheral blood draw, averaging roughly 120 mL, which was collected into heparinised tubes. Naive, central memory, regulatory and stem cell-like memory CD4+ T cells were sorted on a BD FACSAria II using a panel including CD45RO, CCR7, CD25, CD127, CD95 and CD27. A purity above 95% was achieved for all sorted populations. PBMCs were isolated immediately by Lymphoprep density gradient centrifugation and stained directly without culture. So that batch effects would be minimized, each experiment stained and sorted samples in pairs, pairing one healthy donor with one patient. The germline V gene yields MGHDK for CDR1 and SYGVNS for CDR2. The germline V end is reduced by 2 bases and the J end by 3 bases; junction bases left unmatched: 5. From its cysteine to its phenylalanine, the CDR3 spans 15 amino acids. The CDR3 DNA has 45 bases and is translated from base 1.

This receptor chain uses TRBV25-1 and TRBJ1-2; TRBD1 matches 8 bases in the middle. Sequencing used naive CD4+ T cells from blood. The cell subset or site tag for this specimen amounts to: true naive CD4+ T cells. This receptor was obtained from a woman aged 18-29 years with type 1 diabetes. The DNA reads as follows: TGTGCCAGCAGTGAACAGGGGGCAGGTTACTATGGCTACACCTTC. Translated, this is CASSEQGAGYYGYTF.